This T cell receptor (beta chain) was identified during a study of blood T cell repertoires in COVID-19. Across the study: Samples came from the United States, Italy and Spain, spanning acute and convalescent COVID-19. T cells, B-cell-depleted T cells, or PBMCs provided the cDNA or gDNA that served as material.

Enrollment of patients from Seattle took place during active infection, with longitudinal follow-up. Sequencing used immunoSEQ multiplex PCR; TCRdb keeps in-frame clones, though not all of them. The data hold over 100,000 clones, with approximately 90% observed a single time. This CDR3 has 14 residues. V was trimmed by 2 bases and J by 8 bases, leaving 12 bases between them. Per the germline V gene, CDR1 is SEHNR and CDR2 is FQNEAQ (reference sequence). The source is a woman aged 45-65 years with COVID-19, enrolled during active disease. This chain joins TRBV7-9 and TRBJ1-4, with D perhaps matching TRBD1 (6 bases). Material for sequencing was peripheral blood. Written as DNA, the CDR3 is TGTGCCAGCAGCTTAACACAGGGATTGGAAAAACTGTTTTTT. Protein sequence: CASSLTQGLEKLFF.